This T cell receptor (beta chain) was sequenced in a study of PD-1 blockade in classical Hodgkin lymphoma. Study-wide points: Significant TCR diversity gains by C4D1 occurred in CD4+ but not CD8+ cells. Relapsed/refractory patients reportedly had the lowest baseline TCR diversity, below newly diagnosed patients, who were below healthy donors.

Concerning this clone itself: Its cognate antigen is unknown.

Generated by immunoSEQ multiplex PCR, the TCRdb table keeps only in-frame clones and is missing some. Of over 50,000 clones in the sample, 81% were seen once. Exposure to brentuximab vedotin varied, and each patient had relapsed following autologous stem cell transplantation. CDR1 is SGHNT and CDR2 is YENEEA in the germline V gene. The V and J ends lost 7 bases and 7 bases, in that order; junction bases with no gene match: 10. The CDR3 loop spans 15 amino acids. The chain carries TRBV11-3 and TRBJ2-2; 9 nucleotides agree with TRBD1. This TCR was sampled from a human donor with classical Hodgkin lymphoma. The sequences come from peripheral blood mononuclear cells (PBMCs), collected at baseline. CDR3 protein: CASNTGGARGGELFF. The CDR3, as DNA: TGTGCCAGCAACACAGGGGGCGCTAGGGGCGGGGAGCTGTTTTTT.